This T cell receptor beta chain was retrieved from a study of low-dose radiotherapy and immunotherapy resistance in tumors. Study summary: Each fraction given to Cohort 2 every two weeks delivered 1 Gy, and the total reached 13 Gy over 26 weeks. Patients took aspirin 300 mg by mouth once daily. This continued for four cycles, starting on cycle 1 day 1.

In this sample, this clonotype turned up many times. Time point described: after trial treatment. Treatment given: LDRT plus nivolumab, ipilimumab, low-dose cyclophosphamide and aspirin (RACIN trial). This CDR3 is built from 15 residues. V shed 4 bases, J shed 2 bases, and the junction held 6 bases outside the gene matches. CDR1 and CDR2 from the germline V gene are SNHLY and FYNNEI. Alpha- and beta-chain coverage of first-strand cDNA came from TRAV- and TRBV-specific primers. The authors amplified TCRs for 20 to 25 PCR cycles with a constant-region primer and a V-primer adapter. One entry per CDR3 protein results from TCRdb running MiXCR on the reads. The sample consists of tens of thousands of distinct CDR3 sequences, less than 30% of them appearing once.

The chain couples TRBV2 to TRBJ2-7; 9 bases match TRBD1. This receptor was taken from a male donor with prostate cancer. The sample was PBMCs, taken after low-dose radiotherapy plus immunotherapy. Here the CDR3 reads CASSGGQGGPYEQYF. The CDR3, as DNA: TGTGCCAGCAGTGGGGGACAGGGTGGACCCTACGAGCAGTACTTC.